This T cell receptor beta chain came from a study of T-cell memory formation after mild COVID-19. Study conclusions and caveats: Among CD4+ contracting clones, most were CM and EM, and CD8+ ones EMRA.

Using its own MiXCR run on the 5' RACE reads, TCRdb lists one record per CDR3 protein. Among 150,000 to 200,000 distinct CDR3 sequences listed, approximately 10% were seen once. This clonotype was recorded a few times. Its antigen remains unidentified. Material: PBMCs or a T cell subset sorted from them (not recorded which). This clonotype was obtained from a man younger than 35 who had mild COVID-19 (a few samples of this study predate the infection). Cell type and time point are not known.

CDR3 amino acids: CASSSRITSVLDTQYF. The CDR3 DNA sequence: TGTGCCAGCAGTTCCCGAATAACTAGCGTGTTAGATACGCAGTATTTT. The chain links TRBV28 to TRBJ2-3; TRBD2 aligns across 7 bases. Germline CDR1 reads MDHEN; CDR2 reads SYDVKM. This CDR3 region has 16 residues. V gave up 4 bases and J gave up 5 bases; unmatched junction bases: 12.